The sequence of this TCR beta chain was determined in a study of T-cell memory formation after mild COVID-19. TCRdb reprocessed the 5' RACE reads with MiXCR, giving one entry per CDR3 protein. Altogether around 200,000 distinct CDR3 sequences are present, approximately 10% being singletons, with the ten largest covering 3% to 4%. V shed 5 bases and J shed 8 bases, with 10 bases lying between them. This CDR3 has 13 residues. CDR1 and CDR2 (germline): SGHTA, FQGNSA. The clonotype was recovered from a young man who had mild COVID-19 (a few samples of this study predate the infection). Cell type and time point are not known. The material sequenced was PBMCs or a T cell subset sorted from them (not recorded which). The chain uses TRBV7-2 and TRBJ1-6; D is unresolved. This CDR3 is CASSPQAYSPLHF. CDR3 sequence (DNA): TGTGCCAGCAGCCCCCAGGCATATTCACCCCTCCACTTT.